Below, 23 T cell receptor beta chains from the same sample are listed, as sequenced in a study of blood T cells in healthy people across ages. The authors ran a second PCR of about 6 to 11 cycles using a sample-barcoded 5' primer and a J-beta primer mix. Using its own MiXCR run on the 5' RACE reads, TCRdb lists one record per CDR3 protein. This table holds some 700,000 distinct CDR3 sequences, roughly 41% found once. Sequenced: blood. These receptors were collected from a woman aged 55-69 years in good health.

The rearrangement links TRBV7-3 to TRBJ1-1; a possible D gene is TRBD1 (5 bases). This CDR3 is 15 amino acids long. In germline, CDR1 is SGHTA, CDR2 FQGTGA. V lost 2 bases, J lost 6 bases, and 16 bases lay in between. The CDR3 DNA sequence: TGTGCCAGCAGCTTACAACGGCAGAGGGACCCTGAAGCTTTCTTT. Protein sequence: CASSLQRQRDPEAFF.

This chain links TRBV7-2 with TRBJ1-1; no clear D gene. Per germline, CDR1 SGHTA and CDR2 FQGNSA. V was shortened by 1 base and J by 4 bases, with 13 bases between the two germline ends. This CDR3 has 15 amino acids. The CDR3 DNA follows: TGTGCCAGCAGCTTAGTTACGGGGATAGGCACTGAAGCTTTCTTT. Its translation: CASSLVTGIGTEAFF.

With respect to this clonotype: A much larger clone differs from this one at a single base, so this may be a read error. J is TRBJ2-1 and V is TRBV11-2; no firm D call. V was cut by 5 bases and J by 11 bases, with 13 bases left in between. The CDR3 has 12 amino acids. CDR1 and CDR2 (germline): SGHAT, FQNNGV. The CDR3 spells CASSRDQAKQFF. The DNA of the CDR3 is TGTGCCAGCAGCCGAGATCAGGCAAAGCAGTTCTTC.

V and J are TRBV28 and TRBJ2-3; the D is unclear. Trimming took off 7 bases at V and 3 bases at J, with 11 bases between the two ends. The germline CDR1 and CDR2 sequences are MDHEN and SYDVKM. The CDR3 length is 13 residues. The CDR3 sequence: CASTSQATDTQYF. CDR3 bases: TGTGCCAGCACGTCCCAGGCAACAGATACGCAGTATTTT.

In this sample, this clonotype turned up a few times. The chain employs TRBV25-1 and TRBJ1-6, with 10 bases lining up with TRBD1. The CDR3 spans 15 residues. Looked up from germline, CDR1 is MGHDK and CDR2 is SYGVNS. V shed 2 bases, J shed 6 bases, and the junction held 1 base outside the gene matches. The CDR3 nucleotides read TGTGCCAGCAGTGAAGGGGACAGGGGTAATTCACCCCTCCACTTT. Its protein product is CASSEGDRGNSPLHF.

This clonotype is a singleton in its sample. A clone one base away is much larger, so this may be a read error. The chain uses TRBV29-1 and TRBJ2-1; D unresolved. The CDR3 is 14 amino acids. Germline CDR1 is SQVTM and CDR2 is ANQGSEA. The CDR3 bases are TGCAGCGTTTCAGATCCCCGAATTTACAAGGAGCAGTTCTTC. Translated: CSVSDPRIYKEQFF.

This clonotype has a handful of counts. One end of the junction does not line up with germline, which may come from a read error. The CDR3 is CASAPRTDTQYF. The CDR3 DNA sequence: TGTGCCAGCGCACCACGCACAGATACGCAGTATTTT. The chain joins TRBV18 to TRBJ2-3; D is unresolved. The CDR3 is made up of 12 amino acids. The germline V gene has CDR1 KGHSH and CDR2 LQKENI. The full variable domain, in which reference TRBV18 and TRBJ2-3 provide the parts outside the CDR3, is NAGVMQNPRHLVRRRGQEARLRCSPMKGHSHVYWYRQLPEEGLKFMVYLQKENIIDESGMPKERFSAEFPKEGPSILRIQQVVRGDSAAYFCASAPRTDTQYFGPGTRLTVL.

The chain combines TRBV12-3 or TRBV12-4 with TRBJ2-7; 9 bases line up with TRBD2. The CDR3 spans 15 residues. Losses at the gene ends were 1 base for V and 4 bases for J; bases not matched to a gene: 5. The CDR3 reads CASSLGGGAWYEQYF. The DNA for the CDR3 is TGTGCCAGCAGTTTAGGCGGGGGGGCTTGGTACGAGCAGTACTTC.

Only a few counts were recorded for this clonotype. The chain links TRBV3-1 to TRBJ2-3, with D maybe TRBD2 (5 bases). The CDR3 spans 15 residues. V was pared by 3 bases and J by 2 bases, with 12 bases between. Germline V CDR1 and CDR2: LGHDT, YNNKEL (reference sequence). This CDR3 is CASSQWRTPTDTQYF. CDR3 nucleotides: TGTGCCAGCAGCCAGTGGAGGACTCCCACAGATACGCAGTATTTT.

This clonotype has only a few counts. CDR3 loop: CASNTDGPSTDTQYF. In DNA form, the CDR3 reads TGTGCCAGCAATACCGACGGACCTAGCACAGATACGCAGTATTTT. The chain uses TRBV6-6 and TRBJ2-3; D is ambiguous. V was trimmed by 7 bases and J by 0 bases, leaving 14 bases between them. The CDR3 is 15 residues long. The germline V gene encodes CDR1 MNHNY and CDR2 SVGAGI (reference sequence).

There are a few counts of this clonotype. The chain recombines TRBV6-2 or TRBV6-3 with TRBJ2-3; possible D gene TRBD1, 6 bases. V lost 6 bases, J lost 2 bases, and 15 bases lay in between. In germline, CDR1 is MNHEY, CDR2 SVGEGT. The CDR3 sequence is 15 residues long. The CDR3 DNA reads TGTGCCAGCAGCCTGATCCCAGGGGCCACAGATACGCAGTATTTT. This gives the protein CASSLIPGATDTQYF.

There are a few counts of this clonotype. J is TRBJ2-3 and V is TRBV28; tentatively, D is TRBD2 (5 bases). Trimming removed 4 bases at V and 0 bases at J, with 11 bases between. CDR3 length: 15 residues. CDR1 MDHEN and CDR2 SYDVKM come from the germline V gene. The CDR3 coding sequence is TGTGCCAGCAGTTGGGCCGGGGTTAGCACAGATACGCAGTATTTT. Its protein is CASSWAGVSTDTQYF.

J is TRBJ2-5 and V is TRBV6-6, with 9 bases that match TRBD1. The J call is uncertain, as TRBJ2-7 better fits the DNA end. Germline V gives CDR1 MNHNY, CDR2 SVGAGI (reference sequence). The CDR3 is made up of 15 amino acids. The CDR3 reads CASAPGQGFSYEQYF. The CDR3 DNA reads TGTGCCAGCGCTCCGGGACAGGGATTTTCCTACGAGCAGTACTTC.

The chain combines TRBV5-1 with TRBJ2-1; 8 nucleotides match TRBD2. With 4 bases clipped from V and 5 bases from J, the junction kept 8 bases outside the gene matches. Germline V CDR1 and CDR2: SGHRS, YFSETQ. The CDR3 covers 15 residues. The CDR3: CASSLGRAGDNEQFF. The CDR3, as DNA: TGCGCCAGCAGCCTGGGACGAGCGGGGGACAATGAGCAGTTCTTC.

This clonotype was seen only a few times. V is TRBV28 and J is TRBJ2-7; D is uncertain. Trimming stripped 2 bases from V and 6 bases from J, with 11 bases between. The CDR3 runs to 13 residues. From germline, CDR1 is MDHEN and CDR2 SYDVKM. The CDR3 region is CASSLGYVSEQYF. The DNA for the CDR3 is TGTGCCAGCAGTTTAGGGTACGTCTCCGAGCAGTACTTC.

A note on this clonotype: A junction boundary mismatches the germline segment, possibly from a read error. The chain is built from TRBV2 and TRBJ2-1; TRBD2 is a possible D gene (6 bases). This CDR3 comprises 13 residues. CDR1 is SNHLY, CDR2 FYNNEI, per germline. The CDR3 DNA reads TGTGCCAGCAGTGAAGAGCGGGCGAATGGGCAGTTCTTC. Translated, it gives CASSEERANGQFF.

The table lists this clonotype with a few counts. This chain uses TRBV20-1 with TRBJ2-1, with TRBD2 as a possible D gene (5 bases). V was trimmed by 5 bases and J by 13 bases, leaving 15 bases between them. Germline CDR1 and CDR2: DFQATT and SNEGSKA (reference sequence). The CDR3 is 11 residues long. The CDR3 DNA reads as TGCAGTGCTCCCTTTAGTAGCGAACAGTTCTTC. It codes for CSAPFSSEQFF.

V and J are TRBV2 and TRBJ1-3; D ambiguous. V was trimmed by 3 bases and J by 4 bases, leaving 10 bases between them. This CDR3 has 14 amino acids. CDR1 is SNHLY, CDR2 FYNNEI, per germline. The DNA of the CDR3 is TGTGCCAGCAGTGAGGAACACACGGGAAACACCATATATTTT. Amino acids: CASSEEHTGNTIYF. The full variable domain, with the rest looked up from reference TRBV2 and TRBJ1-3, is EPEVTQTPSHQVTQMGQEVILRCVPISNHLYFYWYRQILGQKVEFLVSFYNNEISEKSEIFDDQFSVERPDGSNFTLKIRSTKLEDSAMYFCASSEEHTGNTIYFGEGSWLTVV.

The CDR3 sequence is CSVEDQGGLGYTF. DNA for the CDR3: TGCAGCGTTGAAGATCAGGGCGGGTTAGGCTACACCTTC. The chain has TRBV29-1 and TRBJ1-2, with a tentative D call TRBD1 (5 bases). With 0 bases removed from V and 8 bases from J, the gap between germline ends came to 13 bases. CDR1 is SQVTM and CDR2 is ANQGSEA in the germline V gene. This CDR3 is 13 amino acids long.

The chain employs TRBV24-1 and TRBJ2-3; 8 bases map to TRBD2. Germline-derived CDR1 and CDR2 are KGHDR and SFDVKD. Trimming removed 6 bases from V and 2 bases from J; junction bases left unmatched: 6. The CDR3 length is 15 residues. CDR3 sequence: CATSPGGGYTDTQYF. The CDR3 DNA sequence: TGTGCCACCAGTCCCGGCGGGGGGTACACAGATACGCAGTATTTT.

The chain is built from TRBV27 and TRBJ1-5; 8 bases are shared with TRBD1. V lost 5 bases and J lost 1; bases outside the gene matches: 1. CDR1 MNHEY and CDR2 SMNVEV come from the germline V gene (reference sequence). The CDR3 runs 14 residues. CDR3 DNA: TGTGCCAGCAGTAGGACAGGGAGCAATCAGCCCCAGCATTTT. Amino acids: CASSRTGSNQPQHF.

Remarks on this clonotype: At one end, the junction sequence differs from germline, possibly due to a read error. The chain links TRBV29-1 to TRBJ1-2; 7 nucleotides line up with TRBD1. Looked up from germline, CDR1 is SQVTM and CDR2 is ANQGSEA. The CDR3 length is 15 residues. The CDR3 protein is CSVEDARGPNYGSTF. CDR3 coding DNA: TGCAGCGTTGAAGATGCGAGGGGGCCTAACTATGGCTCCACCTTC.

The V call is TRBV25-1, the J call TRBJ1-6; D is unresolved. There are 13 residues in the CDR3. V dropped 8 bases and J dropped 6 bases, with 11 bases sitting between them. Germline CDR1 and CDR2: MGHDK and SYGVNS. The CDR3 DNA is TGTGCCAGCCTCGGAATTTCTAATTCACCCCTCCACTTT. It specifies CASLGISNSPLHF. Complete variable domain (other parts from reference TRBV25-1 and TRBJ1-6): EADIYQTPRYLVIGTGKKITLECSQTMGHDKMYWYQQDPGMELHLIHYSYGVNSTEKGDLSSESTVSRIRTEHFPLTLESARPSHTSQYLCASLGISNSPLHFGNGTRLTVT.